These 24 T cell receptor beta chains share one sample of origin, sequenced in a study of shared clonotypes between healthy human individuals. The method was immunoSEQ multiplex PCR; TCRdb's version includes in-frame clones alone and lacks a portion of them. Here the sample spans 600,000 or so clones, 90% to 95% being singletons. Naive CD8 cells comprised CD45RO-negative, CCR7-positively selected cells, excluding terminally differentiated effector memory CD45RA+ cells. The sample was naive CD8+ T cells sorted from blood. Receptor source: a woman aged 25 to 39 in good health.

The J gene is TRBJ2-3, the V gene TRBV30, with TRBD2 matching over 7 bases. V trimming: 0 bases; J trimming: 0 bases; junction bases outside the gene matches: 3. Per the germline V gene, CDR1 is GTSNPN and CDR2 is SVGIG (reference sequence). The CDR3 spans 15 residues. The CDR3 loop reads CAWSVGGISTDTQYF. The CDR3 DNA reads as TGTGCCTGGAGTGTGGGAGGGATTAGCACAGATACGCAGTATTTT.

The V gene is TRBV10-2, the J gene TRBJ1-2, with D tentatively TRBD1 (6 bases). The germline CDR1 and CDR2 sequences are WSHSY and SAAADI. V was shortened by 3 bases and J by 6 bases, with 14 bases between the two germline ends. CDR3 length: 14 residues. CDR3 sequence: CASSDNRVKDGYTF. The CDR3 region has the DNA TGCGCCAGCAGTGATAACAGGGTTAAGGATGGCTACACCTTC.

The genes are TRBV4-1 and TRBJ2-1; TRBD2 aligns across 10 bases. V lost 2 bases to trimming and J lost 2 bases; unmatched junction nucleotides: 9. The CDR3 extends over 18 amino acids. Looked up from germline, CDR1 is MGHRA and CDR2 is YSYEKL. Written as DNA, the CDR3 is TGCGCCAGCAGCCAACAAGGAGTCCTAGCGGGAGCCTACAATGAGCAGTTCTTC. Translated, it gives CASSQQGVLAGAYNEQFF.

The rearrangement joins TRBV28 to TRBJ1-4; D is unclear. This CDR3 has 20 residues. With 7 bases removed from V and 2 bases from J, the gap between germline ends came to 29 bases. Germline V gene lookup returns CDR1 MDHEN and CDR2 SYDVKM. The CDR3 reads CASTEGVEVITANTNEKLFF. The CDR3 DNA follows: TGTGCCAGCACTGAAGGAGTGGAGGTGATAACGGCAAATACTAATGAAAAACTGTTTTTT.

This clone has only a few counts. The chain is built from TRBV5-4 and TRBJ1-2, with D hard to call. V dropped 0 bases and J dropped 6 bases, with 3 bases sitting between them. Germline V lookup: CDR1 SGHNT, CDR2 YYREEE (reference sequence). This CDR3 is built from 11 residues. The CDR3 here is CASSLANGYTF. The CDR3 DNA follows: TGTGCCAGCAGCTTGGCCAATGGCTACACCTTC.

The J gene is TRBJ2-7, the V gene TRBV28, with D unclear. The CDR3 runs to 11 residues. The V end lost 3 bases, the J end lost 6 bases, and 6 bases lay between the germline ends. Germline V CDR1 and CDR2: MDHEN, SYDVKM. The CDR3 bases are TGTGCCAGCAGTTTCAATCTCGAGCAGTACTTC. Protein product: CASSFNLEQYF.

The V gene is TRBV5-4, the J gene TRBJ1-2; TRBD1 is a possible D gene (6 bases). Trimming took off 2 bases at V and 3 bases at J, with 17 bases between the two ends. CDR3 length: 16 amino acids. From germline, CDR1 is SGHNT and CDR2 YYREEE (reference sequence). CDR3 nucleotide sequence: TGTGCCAGCAGCTTTCGAAGGGGGACGGGTCACTATGGCTACACCTTC. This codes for CASSFRRGTGHYGYTF.

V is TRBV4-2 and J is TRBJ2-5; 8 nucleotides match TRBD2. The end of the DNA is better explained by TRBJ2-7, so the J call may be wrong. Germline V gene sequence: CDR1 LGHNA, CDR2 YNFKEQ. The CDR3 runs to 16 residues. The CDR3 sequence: CASSQKGGTSDYEQYF. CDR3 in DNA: TGTGCCAGCAGCCAAAAGGGCGGGACTAGTGACTACGAGCAGTACTTC.

The CDR3 DNA sequence: TGTGCCAGCAGCCCCAGGGGGCCTAACACCGGGGAGCTGTTTTTT. Amino acid sequence: CASSPRGPNTGELFF. The V and J genes are TRBV27 and TRBJ2-2, with 8 bases identical to TRBD1. V gave up 6 bases and J gave up 2 bases; unmatched junction bases: 5. The germline V gene encodes CDR1 MNHEY and CDR2 SMNVEV (reference sequence). The CDR3 totals 15 residues.

CDR3 DNA: TGTGCCAGCAGTGGACTAGCGGGAGGGGAGACCCAGTACTTC. Amino acid sequence: CASSGLAGGETQYF. The chain uses TRBV6-5 and TRBJ2-5; 15 bases are shared with TRBD2. V lost 5 bases to trimming and J lost 5 bases; unmatched junction nucleotides: 0. Germline CDR1 is MNHEY and CDR2 is SVGAGI. The CDR3 is made up of 14 amino acids.

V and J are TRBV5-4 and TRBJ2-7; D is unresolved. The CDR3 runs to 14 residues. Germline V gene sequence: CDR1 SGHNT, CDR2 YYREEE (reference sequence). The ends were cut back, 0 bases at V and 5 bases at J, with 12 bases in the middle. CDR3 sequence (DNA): TGTGCCAGCAGCTTGGCCTTTACAGAAAACGAGCAGTACTTC. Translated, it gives CASSLAFTENEQYF.

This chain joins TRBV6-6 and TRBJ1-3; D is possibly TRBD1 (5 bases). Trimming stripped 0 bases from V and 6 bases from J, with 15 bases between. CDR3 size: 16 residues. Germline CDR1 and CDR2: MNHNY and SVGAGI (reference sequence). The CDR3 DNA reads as TGTGCCAGCAGTTACTCATCAGGGAAACTGGAAAACACCATATATTTT. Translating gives CASSYSSGKLENTIYF.

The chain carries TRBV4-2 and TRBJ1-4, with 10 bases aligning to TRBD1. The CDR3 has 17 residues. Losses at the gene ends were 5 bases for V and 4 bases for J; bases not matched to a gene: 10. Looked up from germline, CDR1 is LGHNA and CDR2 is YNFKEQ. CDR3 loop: CASSLETGGSGNEKLFF. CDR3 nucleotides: TGTGCCAGCAGCTTAGAGACAGGGGGCAGCGGTAATGAAAAACTGTTTTTT.

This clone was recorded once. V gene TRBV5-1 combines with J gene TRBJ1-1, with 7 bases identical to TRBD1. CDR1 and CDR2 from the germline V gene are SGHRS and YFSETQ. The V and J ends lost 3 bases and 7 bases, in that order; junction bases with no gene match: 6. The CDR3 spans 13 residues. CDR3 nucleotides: TGCGCCAGCAGCTATACAGGGGTGGATGAAGCTTTCTTT. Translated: CASSYTGVDEAFF.

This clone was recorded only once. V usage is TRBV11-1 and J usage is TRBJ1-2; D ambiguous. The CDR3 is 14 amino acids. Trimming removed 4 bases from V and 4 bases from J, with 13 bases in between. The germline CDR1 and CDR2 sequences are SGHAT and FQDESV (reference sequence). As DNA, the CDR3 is TGTGCCAGCAGCTCCCCTTCGGGAAGCTATGGCTACACCTTC. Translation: CASSSPSGSYGYTF.

The CDR3 loop is CSVEDGQGAYEQYF. The CDR3 coding sequence is TGCAGCGTTGAAGATGGTCAGGGGGCTTACGAGCAGTACTTC. This chain links TRBV29-1 with TRBJ2-7, with TRBD1 matching over 8 bases. The CDR3 consists of 14 residues. The ends lost 0 bases at V and 4 bases at J; junction bases unmatched: 5. Germline V CDR1 and CDR2: SQVTM, ANQGSEA.

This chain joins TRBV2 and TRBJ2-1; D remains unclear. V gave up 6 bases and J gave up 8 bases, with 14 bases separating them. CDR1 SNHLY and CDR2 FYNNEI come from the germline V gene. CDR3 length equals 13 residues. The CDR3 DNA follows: TGTGCCAGCAGAAACGACCAGGTGTATGAGCAGTTCTTC. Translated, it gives CASRNDQVYEQFF.

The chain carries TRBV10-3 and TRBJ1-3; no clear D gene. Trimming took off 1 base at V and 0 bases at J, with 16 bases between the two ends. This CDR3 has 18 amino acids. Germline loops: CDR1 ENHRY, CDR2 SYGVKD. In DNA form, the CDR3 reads TGTGCCATCAGTGAGTATCAGACCCGTTCGAGCTCTGGAAACACCATATATTTT. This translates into CAISEYQTRSSSGNTIYF.

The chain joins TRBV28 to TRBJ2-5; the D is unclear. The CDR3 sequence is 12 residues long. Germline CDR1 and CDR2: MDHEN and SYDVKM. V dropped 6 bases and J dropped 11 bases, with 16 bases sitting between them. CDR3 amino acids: CASSPDVPRQYF. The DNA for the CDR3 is TGTGCCAGCAGCCCCGATGTTCCTCGGCAGTACTTC.

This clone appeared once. The CDR3, as DNA: TGTGCCACCAGCAGAGATACAGAGGGTTCGTACACTGAAGCTTTCTTT. Translated: CATSRDTEGSYTEAFF. The chain couples TRBV15 to TRBJ1-1; D is undetermined. Per the germline V gene, CDR1 is LNHNV and CDR2 is YYDKDF (reference sequence). V was shortened by 0 bases and J by 3 bases, with 14 bases between the two germline ends. This CDR3 is built from 16 residues.

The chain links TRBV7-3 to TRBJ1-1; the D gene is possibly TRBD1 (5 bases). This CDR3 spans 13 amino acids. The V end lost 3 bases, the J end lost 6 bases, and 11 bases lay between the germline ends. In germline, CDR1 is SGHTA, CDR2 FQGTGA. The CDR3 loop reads CASSFRGAAEAFF. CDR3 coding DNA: TGTGCCAGCAGCTTTCGAGGGGCGGCTGAAGCTTTCTTT.

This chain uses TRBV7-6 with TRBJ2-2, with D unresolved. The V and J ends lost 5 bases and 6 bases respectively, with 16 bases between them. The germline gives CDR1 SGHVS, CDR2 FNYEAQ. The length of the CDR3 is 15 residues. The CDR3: CASSRSLGSSGELFF. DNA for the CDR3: TGTGCCAGCAGCCGGAGTCTCGGGTCGTCCGGGGAGCTGTTTTTT.

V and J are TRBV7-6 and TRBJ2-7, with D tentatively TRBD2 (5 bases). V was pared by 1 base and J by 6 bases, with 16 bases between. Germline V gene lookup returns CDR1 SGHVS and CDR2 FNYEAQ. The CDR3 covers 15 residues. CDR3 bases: TGTGCCAGCAGCTTAGGAATCGGTATGAGGGCCGAGCAGTACTTC. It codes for CASSLGIGMRAEQYF.

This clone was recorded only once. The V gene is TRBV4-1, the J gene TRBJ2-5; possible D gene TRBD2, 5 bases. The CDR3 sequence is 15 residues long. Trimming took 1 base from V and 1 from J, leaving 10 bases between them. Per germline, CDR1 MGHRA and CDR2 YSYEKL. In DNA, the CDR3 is TGCGCCAGCAGCCAAGTGGGCGGAGGCCAAGAGACCCAGTACTTC. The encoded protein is CASSQVGGGQETQYF.